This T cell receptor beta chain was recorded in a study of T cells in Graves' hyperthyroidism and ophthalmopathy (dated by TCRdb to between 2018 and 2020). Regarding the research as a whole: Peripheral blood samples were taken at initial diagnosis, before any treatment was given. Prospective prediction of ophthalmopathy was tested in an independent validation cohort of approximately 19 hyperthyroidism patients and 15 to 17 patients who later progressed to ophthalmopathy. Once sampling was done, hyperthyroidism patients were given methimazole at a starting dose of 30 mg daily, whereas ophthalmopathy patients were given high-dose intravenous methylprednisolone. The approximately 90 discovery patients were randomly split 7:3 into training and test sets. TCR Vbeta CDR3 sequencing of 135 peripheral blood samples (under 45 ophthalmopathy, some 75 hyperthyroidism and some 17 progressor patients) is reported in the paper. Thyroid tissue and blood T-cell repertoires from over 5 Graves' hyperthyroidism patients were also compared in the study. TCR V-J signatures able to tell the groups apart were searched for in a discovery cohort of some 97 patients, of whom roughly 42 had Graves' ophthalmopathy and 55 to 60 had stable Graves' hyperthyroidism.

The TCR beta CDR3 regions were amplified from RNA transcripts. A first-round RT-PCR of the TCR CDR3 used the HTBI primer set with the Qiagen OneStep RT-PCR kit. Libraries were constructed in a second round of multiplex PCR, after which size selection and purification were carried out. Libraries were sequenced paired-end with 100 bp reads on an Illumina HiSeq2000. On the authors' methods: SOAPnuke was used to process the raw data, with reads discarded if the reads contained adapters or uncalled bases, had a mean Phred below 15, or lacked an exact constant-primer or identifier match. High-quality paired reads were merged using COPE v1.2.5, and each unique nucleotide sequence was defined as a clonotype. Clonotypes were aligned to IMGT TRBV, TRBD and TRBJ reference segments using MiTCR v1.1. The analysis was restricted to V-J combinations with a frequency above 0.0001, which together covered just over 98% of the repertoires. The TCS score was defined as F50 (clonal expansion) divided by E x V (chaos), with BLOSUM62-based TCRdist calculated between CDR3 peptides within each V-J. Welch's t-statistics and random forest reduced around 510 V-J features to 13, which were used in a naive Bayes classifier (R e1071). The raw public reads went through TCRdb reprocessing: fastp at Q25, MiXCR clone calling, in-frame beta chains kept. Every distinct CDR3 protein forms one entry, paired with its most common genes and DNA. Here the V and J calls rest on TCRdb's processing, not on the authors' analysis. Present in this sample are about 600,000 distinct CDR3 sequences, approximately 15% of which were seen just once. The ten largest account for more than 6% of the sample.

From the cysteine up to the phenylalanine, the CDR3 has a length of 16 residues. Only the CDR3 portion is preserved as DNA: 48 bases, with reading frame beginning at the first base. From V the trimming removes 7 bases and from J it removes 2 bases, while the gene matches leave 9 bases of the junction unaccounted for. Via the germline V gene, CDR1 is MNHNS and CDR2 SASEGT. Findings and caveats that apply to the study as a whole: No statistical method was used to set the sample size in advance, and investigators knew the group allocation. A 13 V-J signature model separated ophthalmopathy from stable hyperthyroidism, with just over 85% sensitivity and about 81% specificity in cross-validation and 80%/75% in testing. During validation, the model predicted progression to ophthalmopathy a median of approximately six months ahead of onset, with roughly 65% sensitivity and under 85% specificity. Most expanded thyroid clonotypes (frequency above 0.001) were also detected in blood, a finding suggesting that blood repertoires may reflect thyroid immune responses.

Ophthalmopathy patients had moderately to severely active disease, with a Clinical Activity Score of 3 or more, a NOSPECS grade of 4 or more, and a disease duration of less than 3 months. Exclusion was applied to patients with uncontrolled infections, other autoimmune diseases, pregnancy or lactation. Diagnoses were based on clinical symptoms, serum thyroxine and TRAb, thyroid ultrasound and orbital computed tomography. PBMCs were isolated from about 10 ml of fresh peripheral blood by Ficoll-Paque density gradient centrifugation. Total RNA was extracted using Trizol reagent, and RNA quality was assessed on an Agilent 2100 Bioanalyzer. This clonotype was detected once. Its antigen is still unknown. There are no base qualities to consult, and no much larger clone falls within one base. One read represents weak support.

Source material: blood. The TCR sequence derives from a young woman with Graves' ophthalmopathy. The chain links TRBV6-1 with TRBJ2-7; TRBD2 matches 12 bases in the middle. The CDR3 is CASTGLAGGQTYEQYF. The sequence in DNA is TGTGCCAGCACCGGGCTAGCGGGAGGGCAAACCTACGAGCAGTACTTC.